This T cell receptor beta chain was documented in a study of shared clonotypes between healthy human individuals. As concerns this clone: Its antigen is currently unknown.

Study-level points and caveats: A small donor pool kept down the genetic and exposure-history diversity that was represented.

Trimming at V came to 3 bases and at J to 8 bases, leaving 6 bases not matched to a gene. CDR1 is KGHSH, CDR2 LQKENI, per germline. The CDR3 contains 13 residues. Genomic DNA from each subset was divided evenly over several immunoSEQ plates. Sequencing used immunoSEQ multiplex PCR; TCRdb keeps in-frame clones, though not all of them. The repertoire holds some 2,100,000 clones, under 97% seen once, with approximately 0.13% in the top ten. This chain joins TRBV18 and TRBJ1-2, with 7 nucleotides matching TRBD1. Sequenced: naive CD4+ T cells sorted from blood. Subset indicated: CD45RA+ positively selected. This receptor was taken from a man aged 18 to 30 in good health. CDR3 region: CASSPDRDRGYTF. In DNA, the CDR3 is TGTGCCAGCTCACCCGACAGGGATCGGGGCTACACCTTC.